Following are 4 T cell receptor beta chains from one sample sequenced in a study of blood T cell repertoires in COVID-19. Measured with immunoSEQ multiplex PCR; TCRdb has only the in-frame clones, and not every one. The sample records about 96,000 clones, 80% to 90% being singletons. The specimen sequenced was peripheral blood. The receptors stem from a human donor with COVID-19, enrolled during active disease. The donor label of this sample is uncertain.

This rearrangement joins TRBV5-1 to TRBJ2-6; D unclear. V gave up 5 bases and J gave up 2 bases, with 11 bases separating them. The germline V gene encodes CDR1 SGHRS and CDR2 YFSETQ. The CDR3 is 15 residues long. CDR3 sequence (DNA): TGCGCCAGCAGTCTCCAGGTGGCTGGGGCCAACGTCCTGACTTTC. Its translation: CASSLQVAGANVLTF.

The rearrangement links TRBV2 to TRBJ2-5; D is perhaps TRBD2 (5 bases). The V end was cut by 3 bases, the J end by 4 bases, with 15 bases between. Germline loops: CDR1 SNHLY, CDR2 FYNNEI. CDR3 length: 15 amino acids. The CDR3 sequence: CASSDVGGPGETQYF. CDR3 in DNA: TGTGCCAGCAGTGATGTAGGAGGCCCTGGAGAGACCCAGTACTTC.

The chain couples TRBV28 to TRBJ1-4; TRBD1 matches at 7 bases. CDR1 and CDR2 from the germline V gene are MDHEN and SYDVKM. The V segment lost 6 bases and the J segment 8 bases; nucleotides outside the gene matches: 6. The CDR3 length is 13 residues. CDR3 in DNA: TGTGCCAGCAGGCCGGGACAGAGGGAAAAACTGTTTTTT. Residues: CASRPGQREKLFF.

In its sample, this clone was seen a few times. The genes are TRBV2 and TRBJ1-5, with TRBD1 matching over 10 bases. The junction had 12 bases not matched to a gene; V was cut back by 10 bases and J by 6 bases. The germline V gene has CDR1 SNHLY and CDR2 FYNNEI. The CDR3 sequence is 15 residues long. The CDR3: CATCGGTGEGQPQHF. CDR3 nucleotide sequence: TGTGCCACCTGCGGGGGGACAGGGGAAGGTCAGCCCCAGCATTTT.